This entry describes one T cell receptor (beta chain). Its cognate antigen has yet to be identified. Per-base qualities were not stored, and no clone one base away is much larger. This record comes from a study of blood T cell repertoires in COVID-19 (TCRdb year 2020). General notes on the study: The collaborator samples originated in the United States, Italy and Spain and spanned the acute and convalescent phases of COVID-19. The prospective study material was composed of cDNA or gDNA derived from T cells, B-cell-depleted T cells, or PBMCs. Where available, HLA class I and class II types were obtained from metadata supplied by the sample provider rather than from assay-based typing. Nearly every sample came with metadata listing a de-identified subject ID, COVID-19 status, age in years and sex. Subjects who had been exposed to COVID-19, were actively infected with it, or had recovered from it provided the deeply sampled blood TCRbeta repertoires that made up the dataset. The samples were drawn from the first 160 participants of the ongoing ImmuneRACE study and from 1,254 subjects provided by 6 global collaborators. The repertoires were made available in a free public database intended to serve as a resource for research on the immune response to SARS-CoV-2.

At one collaborating source in Seattle, patients were enrolled during active infection and were followed longitudinally through the course of disease. Each collaborating institution followed its own protocols to collect whole blood in K2EDTA tubes. For TCRbeta analysis, collaborators shipped samples as frozen whole blood, isolated PBMCs, or DNA extracted from either of those sample types. The immunoSEQ Assay, a bias-controlled multiplex PCR, was used to amplify TCRbeta CDR3 regions from genomic DNA. In the source study's methods: The number of nucleated cells in each sample was estimated by amplification of reference gene primers within the assay. To quantify the absolute abundance of each unique TCRbeta CDR3 rearrangement, sequence reads were collapsed and filtered. For each sample, productive Simpson clonality was calculated as the square root of Simpson's diversity index across productive rearrangements. What TCRdb holds here is the immuneACCESS table cut down to in-frame rearrangements. Part of the clones is not present; checked against another copy, under half of the missing clones reflect an unresolved V gene, and the others are unexplained. V and J calls and clone size are given by that table; D and trimming were obtained from the DNA. Within this sample are 200,000 to 300,000 clones, with around 90% of them counted one time only. The ten largest clonotypes hold roughly 0.8% of the sample.

The germline V gene yields SGHRS for CDR1 and YFSETQ for CDR2. V and J are truncated by 4 bases and 1 base respectively, leaving an intervening sequence of 18 bases. The CDR3 starts with the cysteine, ends with the phenylalanine, and has 17 residues. Just the 51-base CDR3 DNA is kept, in frame starting at base 1. What the research found in general, with its limitations: How much clinical and demographic metadata was included differed by source and by participant, and the metadata was provided uncurated.

This clonotype was obtained from a man aged 25-40 years with COVID-19, enrolled during active disease. The chain employs TRBV5-1 and TRBJ2-1; TRBD2 is a possible D gene, resting on 5 matching bases. The sample was peripheral blood. This receptor has the CDR3 CASSLPNKTGSYNEQFF. The DNA reads TGCGCCAGCAGCCTCCCTAATAAGACGGGATCCTACAATGAGCAGTTCTTC.